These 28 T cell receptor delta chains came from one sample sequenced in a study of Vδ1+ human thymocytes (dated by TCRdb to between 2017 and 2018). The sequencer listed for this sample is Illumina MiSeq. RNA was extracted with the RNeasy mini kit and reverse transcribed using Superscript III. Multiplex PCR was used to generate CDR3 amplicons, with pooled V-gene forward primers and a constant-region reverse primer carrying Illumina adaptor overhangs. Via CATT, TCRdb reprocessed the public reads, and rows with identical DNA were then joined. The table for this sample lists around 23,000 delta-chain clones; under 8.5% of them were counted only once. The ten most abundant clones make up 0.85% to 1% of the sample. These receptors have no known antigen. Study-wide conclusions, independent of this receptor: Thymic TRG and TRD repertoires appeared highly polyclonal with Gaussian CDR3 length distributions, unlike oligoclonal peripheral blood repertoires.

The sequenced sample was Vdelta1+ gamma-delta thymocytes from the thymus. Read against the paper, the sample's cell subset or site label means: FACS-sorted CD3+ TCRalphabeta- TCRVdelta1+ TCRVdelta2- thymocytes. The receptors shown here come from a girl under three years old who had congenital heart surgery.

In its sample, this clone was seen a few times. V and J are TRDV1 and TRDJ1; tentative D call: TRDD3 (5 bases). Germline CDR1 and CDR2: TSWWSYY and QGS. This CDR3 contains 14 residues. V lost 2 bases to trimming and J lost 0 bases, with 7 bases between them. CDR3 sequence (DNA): TGTGCTCTTGGGGAAAGGGATTACACCGATAAACTCATCTTT. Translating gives CALGERDYTDKLIF.

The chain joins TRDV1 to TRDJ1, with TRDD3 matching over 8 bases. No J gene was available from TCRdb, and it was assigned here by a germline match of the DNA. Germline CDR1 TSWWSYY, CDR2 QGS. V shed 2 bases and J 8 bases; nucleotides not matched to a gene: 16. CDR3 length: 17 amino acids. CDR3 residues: CALGEGDTTTFSPKLIF. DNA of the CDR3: TGTGCTCTTGGGGAAGGGGATACTACAACGTTCTCGCCCAAACTCATCTTT.

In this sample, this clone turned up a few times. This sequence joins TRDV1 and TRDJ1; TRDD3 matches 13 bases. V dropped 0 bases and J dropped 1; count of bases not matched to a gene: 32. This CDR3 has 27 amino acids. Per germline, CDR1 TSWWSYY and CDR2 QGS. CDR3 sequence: CALGELLFNPTVAYWGIRSVSTDKLIF. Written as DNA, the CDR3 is TGTGCTCTTGGGGAACTCCTATTTAACCCGACCGTTGCGTACTGGGGGATACGCTCGGTCTCCACCGATAAACTCATCTTT.

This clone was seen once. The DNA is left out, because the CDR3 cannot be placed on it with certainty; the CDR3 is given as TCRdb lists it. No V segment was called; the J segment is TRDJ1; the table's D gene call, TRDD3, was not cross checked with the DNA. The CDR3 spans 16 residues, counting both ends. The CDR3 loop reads CALGEWGWGIFRKLIF.

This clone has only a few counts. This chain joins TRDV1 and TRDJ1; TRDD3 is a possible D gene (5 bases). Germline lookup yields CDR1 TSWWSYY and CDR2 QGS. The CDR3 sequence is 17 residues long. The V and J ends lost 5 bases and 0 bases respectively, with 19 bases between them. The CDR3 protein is CALGKALRGVDTDKLIF. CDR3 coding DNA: TGTGCTCTTGGGAAAGCCCTAAGGGGGGTGGACACCGATAAACTCATCTTT.

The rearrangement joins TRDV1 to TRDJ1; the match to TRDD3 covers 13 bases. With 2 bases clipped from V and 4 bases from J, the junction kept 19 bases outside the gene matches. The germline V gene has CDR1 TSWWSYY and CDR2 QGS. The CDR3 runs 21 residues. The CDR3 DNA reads TGTGCTCTTGGGGAAAGAGTACTGGGGGATACGCCGGGAGGAGGGGGCGATAAACTCATCTTT. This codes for CALGERVLGDTPGGGGDKLIF.

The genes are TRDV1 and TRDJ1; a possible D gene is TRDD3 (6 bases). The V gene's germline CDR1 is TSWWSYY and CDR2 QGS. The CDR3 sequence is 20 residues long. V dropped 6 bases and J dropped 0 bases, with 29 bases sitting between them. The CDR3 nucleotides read TGTGCTCTTGGCCCCCGAACGGTGCGTGGGGGGACCCGATACACCGATAAACTCATCTTT. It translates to CALGPRTVRGGTRYTDKLIF.

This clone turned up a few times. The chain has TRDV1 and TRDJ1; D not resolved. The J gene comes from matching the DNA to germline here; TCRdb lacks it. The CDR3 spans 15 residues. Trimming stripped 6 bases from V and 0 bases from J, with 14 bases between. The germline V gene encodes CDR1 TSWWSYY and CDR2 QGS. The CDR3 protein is CALGEAVLYTDKLIF. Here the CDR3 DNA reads TGTGCTCTTGGAGAGGCGGTCCTTTACACCGATAAACTCATCTTT.

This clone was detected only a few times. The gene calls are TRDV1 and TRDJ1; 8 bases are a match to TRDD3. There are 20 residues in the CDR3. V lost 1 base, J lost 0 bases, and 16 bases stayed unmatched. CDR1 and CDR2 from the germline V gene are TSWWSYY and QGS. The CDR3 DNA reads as TGTGCTCTTGGGGAACGAGTACCTCCCTGGGGATACCTGTACACCGATAAACTCATCTTT. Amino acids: CALGERVPPWGYLYTDKLIF.

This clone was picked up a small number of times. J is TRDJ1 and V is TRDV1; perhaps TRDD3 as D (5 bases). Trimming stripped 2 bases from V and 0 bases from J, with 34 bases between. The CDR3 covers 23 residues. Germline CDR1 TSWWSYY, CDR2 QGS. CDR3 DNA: TGTGCTCTTGGGGAATTCTGGAATAAACACTTCTCACCCTTGGGGAGCCACACCGATAAACTCATCTTT. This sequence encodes CALGEFWNKHFSPLGSHTDKLIF.

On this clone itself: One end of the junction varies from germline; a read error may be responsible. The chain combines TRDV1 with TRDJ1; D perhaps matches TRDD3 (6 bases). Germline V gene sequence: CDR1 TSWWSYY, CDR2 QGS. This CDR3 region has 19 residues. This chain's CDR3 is CAPGERLGDLGPYTDKLIF. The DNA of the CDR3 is TGTGCTCCTGGGGAACGTCTAGGGGACCTAGGACCGTACACCGATAAACTCATCTTT.

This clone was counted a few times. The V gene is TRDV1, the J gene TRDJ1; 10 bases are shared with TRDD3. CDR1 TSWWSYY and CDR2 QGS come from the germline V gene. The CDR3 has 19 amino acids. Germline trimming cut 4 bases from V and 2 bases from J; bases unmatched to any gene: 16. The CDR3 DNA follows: TGTGCTCTTGGGGGCTACGTCGGTACTGGGGGATTACCGACCGATAAACTCATCTTT. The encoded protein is CALGGYVGTGGLPTDKLIF.

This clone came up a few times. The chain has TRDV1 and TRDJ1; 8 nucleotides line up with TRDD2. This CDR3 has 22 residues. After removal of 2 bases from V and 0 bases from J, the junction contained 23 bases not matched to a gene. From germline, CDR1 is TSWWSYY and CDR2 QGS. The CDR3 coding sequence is TGTGCTCTTGGGGAAGGACTTCTTCCTACGCTGGCCCTCCCCTGCTACACCGATAAACTCATCTTT. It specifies CALGEGLLPTLALPCYTDKLIF.

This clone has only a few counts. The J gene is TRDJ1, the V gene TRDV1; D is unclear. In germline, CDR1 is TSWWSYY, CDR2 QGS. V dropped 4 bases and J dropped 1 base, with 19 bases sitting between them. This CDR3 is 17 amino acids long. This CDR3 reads CALGAPTPFECTDKLIF. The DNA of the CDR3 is TGTGCTCTTGGGGCCCCGACGCCCTTTGAATGCACCGATAAACTCATCTTT.

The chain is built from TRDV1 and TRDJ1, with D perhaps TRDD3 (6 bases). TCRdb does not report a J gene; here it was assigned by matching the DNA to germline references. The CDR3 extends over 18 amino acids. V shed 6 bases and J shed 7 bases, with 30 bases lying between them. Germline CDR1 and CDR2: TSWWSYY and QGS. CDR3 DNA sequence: TGTGCTCTTGGAGCGGCGGGACAATACCGCCCGGGGGAGCGTAAACTCATCTTT. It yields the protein CALGAAGQYRPGERKLIF.

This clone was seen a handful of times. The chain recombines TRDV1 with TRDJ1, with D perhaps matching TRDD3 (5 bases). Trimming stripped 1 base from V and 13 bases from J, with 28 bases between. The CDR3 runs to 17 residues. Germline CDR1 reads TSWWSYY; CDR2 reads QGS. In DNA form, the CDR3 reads TGTGCTCTTGGGGAACCCGCTACTTGTACTGTCGCCTTATACGACATCTTT. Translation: CALGEPATCTVALYDIF.

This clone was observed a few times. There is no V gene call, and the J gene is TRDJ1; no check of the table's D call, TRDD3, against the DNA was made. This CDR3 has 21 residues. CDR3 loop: CALGGPFLREEWGIRADKLIF. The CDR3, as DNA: TGTGCTCTTGGGGGACCCTTCCTACGGGAGGAGTGGGGGATACGAGCCGATAAACTCATCTTT.

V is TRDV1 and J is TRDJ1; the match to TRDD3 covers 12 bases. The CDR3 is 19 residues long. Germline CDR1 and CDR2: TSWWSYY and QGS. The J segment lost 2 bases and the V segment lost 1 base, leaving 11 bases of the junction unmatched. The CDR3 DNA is TGTGCTCTTGGGGAACGGTCCCGGTACTGGGGGATACCTACCGATAAACTCATCTTT. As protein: CALGERSRYWGIPTDKLIF.

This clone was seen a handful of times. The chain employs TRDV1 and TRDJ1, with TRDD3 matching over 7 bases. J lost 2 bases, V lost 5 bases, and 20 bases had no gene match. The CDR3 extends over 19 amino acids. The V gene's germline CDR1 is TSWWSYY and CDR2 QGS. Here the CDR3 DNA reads TGTGCTCTTGGGATTAAATCTATTCCAGCCTGGGGGTGGACCGATAAACTCATCTTT. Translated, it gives CALGIKSIPAWGWTDKLIF.

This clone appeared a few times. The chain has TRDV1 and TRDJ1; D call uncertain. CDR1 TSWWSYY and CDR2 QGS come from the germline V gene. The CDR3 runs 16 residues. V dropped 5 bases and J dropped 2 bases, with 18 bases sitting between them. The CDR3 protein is CALGLFHLYQTDKLIF. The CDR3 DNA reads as TGTGCTCTTGGGCTATTCCATCTATACCAAACCGATAAACTCATCTTT.

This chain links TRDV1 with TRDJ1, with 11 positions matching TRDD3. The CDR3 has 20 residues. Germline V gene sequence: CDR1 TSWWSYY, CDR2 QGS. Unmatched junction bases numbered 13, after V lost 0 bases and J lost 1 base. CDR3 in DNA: TGTGCTCTTGGGGAACTTGGAGGGTACTGGGGGATATGGCGCACCGATAAACTCATCTTT. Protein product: CALGELGGYWGIWRTDKLIF.

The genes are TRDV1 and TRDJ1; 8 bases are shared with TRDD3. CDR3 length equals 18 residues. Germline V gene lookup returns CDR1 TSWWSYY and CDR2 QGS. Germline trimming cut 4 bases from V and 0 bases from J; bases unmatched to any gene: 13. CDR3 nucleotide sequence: TGTGCTCTTGGGGGCCCCTACGTCCTGGGGGAATACACCGATAAACTCATCTTT. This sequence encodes CALGGPYVLGEYTDKLIF.

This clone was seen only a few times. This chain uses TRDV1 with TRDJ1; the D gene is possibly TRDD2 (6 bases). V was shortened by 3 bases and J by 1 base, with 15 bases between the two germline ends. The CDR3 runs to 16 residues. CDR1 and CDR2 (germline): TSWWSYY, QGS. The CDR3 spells CALGETFPLLTDKLIF. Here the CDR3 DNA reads TGTGCTCTTGGGGAGACCTTCCCCCTCCTCACCGATAAACTCATCTTT.

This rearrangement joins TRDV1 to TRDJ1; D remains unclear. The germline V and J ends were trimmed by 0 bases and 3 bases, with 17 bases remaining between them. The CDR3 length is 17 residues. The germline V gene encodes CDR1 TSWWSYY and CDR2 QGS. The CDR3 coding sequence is TGTGCTCTTGGGGAACTGGGGTTCCGGAGGGAGGCCGATAAACTCATCTTT. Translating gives CALGELGFRREADKLIF.

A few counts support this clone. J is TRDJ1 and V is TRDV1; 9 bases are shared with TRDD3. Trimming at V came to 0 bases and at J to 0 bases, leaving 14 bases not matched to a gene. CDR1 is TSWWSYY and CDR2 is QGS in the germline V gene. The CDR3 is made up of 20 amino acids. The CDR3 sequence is CALGELVHTGGRPYTDKLIF. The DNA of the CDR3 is TGTGCTCTTGGGGAACTAGTCCATACTGGGGGAAGACCTTACACCGATAAACTCATCTTT.

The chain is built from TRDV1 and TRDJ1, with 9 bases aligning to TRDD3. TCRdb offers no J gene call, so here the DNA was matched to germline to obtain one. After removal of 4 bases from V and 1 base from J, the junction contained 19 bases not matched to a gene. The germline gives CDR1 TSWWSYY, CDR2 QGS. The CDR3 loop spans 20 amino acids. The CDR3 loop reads CALGAVVLGDLRTRTDKLIF. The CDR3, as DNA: TGTGCTCTTGGGGCGGTTGTACTGGGGGACCTAAGGACCCGCACCGATAAACTCATCTTT.

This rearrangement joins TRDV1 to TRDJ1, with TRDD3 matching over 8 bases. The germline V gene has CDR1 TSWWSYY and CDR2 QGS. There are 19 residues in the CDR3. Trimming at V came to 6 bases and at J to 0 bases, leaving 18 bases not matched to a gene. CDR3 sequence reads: CALGGGRTGGPQYTDKLIF. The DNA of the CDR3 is TGTGCTCTTGGAGGGGGGCGAACTGGGGGTCCCCAATACACCGATAAACTCATCTTT.

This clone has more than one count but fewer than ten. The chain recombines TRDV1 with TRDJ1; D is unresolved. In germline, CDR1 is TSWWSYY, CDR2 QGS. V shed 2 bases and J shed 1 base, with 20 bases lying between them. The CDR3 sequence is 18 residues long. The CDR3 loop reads CALGEDLYRRTRTDKLIF. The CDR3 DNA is TGTGCTCTTGGGGAAGACCTCTATCGGCGTACGCGCACCGATAAACTCATCTTT.